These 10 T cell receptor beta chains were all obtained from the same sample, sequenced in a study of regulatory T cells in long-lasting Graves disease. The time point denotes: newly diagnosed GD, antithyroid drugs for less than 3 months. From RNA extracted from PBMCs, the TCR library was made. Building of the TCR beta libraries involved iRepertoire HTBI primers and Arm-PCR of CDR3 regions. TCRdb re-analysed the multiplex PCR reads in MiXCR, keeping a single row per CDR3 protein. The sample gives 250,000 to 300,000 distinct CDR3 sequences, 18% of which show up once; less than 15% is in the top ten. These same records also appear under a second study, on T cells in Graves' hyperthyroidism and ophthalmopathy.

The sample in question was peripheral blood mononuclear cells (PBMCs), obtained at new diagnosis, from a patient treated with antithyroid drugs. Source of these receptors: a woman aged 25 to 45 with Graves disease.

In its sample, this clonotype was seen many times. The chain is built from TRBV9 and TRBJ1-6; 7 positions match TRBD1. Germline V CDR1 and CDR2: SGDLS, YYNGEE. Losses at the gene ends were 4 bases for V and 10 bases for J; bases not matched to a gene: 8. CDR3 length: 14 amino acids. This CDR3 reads CASSIQGIGSPLHF. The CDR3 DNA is TGTGCCAGCAGCATACAGGGGATTGGATCACCCCTCCACTTT.

Here the CDR3 DNA reads TGCAGTGCTAAAGATAGCGGGGGGGCCGAGACCCAGTACTTC. Amino acids: CSAKDSGGAETQYF. This chain joins TRBV20-1 and TRBJ2-5, with TRBD2 matching over 11 bases. With V trimmed by 4 bases and J by 5 bases, 6 bases remained unmatched. CDR3 length equals 14 residues. Per the germline V gene, CDR1 is DFQATT and CDR2 is SNEGSKA (reference sequence).

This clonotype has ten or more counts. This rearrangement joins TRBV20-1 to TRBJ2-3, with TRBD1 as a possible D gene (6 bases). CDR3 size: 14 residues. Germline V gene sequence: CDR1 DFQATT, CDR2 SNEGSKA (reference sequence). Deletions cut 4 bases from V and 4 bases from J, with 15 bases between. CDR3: CSATMTGGADTQYF. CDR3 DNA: TGCAGTGCTACTATGACAGGTGGGGCAGATACGCAGTATTTT.

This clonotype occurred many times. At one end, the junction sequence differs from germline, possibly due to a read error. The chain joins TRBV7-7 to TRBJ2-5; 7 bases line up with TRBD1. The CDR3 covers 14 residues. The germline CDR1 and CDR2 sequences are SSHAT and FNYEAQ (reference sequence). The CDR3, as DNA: TGTGCTAGCAGTCGACAGGGAGCCGAAGAGACCCAGTACTTC. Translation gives CASSRQGAEETQYF.

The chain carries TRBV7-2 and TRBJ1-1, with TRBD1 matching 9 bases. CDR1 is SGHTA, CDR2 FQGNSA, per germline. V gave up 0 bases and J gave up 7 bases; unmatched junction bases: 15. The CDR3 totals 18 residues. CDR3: CASSLALRGQGRGIEAFF. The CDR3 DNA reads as TGTGCCAGCAGCTTAGCGCTCAGGGGACAGGGTAGAGGCATTGAAGCTTTCTTT.

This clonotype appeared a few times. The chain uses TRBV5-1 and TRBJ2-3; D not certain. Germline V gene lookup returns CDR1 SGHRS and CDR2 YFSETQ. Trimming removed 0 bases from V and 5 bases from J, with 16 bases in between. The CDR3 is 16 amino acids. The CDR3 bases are TGCGCCAGCAGCTTGGTTGTAAGTCTACCCGGAGATACGCAGTATTTT. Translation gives CASSLVVSLPGDTQYF.

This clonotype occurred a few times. The CDR3 DNA reads TGTGCCAGTAGTATAGGACTCCTAGAAGCTTTCTTT. This translates into CASSIGLLEAFF. V and J are TRBV19 and TRBJ1-1; D unclear. The germline V gene has CDR1 LNHDA and CDR2 SQIVND (reference sequence). The CDR3 has 12 residues. With 1 base removed from V and 8 bases from J, the gap between germline ends came to 8 bases.

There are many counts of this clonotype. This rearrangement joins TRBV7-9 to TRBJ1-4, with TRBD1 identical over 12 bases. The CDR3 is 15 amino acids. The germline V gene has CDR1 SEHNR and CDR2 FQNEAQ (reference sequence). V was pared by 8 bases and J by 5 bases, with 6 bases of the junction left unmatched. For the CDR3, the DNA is TGTGCCAGCGCCTGGGACAGGGGGCCGAATGAAAAACTGTTTTTT. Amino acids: CASAWDRGPNEKLFF.

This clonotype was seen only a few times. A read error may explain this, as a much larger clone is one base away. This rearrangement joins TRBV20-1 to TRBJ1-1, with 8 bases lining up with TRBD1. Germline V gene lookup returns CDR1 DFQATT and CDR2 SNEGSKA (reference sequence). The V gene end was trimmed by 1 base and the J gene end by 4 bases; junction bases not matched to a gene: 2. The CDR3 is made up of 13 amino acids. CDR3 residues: CSARGTGGTEAFF. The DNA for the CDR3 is TGCAGTGCTAGAGGAACAGGGGGCACTGAAGCTTTCTTT.

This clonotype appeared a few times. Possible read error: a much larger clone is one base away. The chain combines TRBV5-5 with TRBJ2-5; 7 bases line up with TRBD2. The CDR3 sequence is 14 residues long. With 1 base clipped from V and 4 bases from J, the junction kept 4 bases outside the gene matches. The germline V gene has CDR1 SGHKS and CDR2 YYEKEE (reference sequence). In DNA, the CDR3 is TGTGCCAGCAGCTTGTGGGGGGGGGGAGAGACCCAGTACTTC. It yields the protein CASSLWGGGETQYF.